The present T cell receptor (beta chain) was sequenced within a study of T-cell reconstitution after alpha-beta-depleted transplantation in children. The CDR3 is 16 amino acids. Germline V gene lookup returns CDR1 SQVTM and CDR2 ANQGSEA. Molecular barcoding with unique molecular identifiers was used for the TCRbeta library. MiXCR was run by TCRdb on the PCR reads, yielding one entry per CDR3 protein. The table includes more than 40,000 distinct CDR3 sequences, around 9.2% detected once. This specimen was PBMCs, mostly from graft donor cells, taken 60 days after TCRalphabeta/CD19-depleted stem cell transplant. The origin of this receptor is a male patient between 2 and 10 years old who had a stem cell transplant for chronic granulomatous disease, so the T cells may come from the graft donor. This chain connects TRBV29-1 to TRBJ2-2; TRBD2 matches 8 bases. The CDR3 coding sequence is TGCACCCCTTGCTGCTGTCGGGGGGGATTCACCGGGGAGCTGTTTTTT. Protein product: CTPCCCRGGFTGELFF.